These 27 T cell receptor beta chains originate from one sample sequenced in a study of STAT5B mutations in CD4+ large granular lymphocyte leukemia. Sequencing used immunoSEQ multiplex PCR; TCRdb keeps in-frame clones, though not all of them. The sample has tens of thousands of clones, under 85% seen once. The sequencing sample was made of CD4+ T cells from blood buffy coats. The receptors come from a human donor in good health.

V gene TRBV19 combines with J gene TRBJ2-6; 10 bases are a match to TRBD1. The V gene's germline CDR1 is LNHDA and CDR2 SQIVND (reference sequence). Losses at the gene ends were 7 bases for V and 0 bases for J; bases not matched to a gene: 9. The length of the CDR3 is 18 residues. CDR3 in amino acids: CASIRQGAPSSGANVLTF. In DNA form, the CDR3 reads TGTGCCAGTATCCGACAGGGGGCGCCTAGCTCTGGGGCCAACGTCCTGACTTTC.

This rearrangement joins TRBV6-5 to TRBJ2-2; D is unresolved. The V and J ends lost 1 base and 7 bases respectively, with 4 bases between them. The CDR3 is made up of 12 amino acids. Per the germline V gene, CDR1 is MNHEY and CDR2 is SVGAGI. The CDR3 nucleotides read TGTGCCAGCAGTTACTATAACGGGGAGCTGTTTTTT. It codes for CASSYYNGELFF.

The CDR3, as DNA: TGTGCCAGCAGCTCCCTAGCGGGGGCTTACAATGAGCAGTTCTTC. Amino acid sequence: CASSSLAGAYNEQFF. The rearrangement links TRBV11-2 to TRBJ2-1; 10 positions agree with TRBD2. Germline-derived CDR1 and CDR2 are SGHAT and FQNNGV. The trim removed 4 bases at V and 4 bases at J, leaving 4 bases unmatched. The CDR3 runs to 15 residues. Looking up the rest from reference TRBV11-2 and TRBJ2-1 gives the full variable domain: EAGVAQSPRYKIIEKRQSVAFWCNPISGHATLYWYQQILGQGPKLLIQFQNNGVVDDSQLPKDRFSAERLKGVDSTLKIQPAKLEDSAVYLCASSSLAGAYNEQFFGPGTRLTVL.

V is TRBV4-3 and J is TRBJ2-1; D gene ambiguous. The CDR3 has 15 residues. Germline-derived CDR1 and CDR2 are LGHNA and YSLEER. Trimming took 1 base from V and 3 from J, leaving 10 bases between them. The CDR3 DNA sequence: TGCGCCAGCAGCCAAGGGCAGGCCATCTACAATGAGCAGTTCTTC. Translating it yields CASSQGQAIYNEQFF.

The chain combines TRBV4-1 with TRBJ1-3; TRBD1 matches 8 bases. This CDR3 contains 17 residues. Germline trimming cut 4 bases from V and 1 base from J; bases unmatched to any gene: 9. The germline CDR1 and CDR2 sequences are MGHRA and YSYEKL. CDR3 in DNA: TGCGCCAGCAGCCTTGTTCGGACAGGGACATCTGGAAACACCATATATTTT. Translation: CASSLVRTGTSGNTIYF.

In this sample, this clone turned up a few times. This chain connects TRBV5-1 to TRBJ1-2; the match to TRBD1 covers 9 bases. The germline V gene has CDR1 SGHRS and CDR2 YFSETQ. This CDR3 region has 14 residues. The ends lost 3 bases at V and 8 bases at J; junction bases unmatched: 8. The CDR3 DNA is TGCGCCAGCAGCTCAAGGGACAGGGATGGGGGCTACACCTTC. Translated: CASSSRDRDGGYTF.

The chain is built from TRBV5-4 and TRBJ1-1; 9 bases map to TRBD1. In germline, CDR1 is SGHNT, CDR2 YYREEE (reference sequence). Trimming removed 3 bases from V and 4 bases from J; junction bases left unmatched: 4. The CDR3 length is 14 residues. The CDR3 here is CASSWDRETTEAFF. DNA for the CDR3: TGTGCCAGCAGCTGGGACAGGGAAACCACTGAAGCTTTCTTT. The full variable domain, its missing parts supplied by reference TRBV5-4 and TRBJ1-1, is ETGVTQSPTHLIKTRGQQVTLRCSSQSGHNTVSWYQQALGQGPQFIFQYYREEENGRGNFPPRFSGLQFPNYSSELNVNALELDDSALYLCASSWDRETTEAFFGQGTRLTVV.

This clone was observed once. Written as DNA, the CDR3 is TGTGCCAGCAGCGTAGGACAGGGCACAGATACGCAGTATTTT. Amino acid sequence: CASSVGQGTDTQYF. V usage is TRBV11-3 and J usage is TRBJ2-3; 7 bases line up with TRBD1. V shed 5 bases, J shed 1 base, and the junction held 3 bases outside the gene matches. CDR1 and CDR2 (germline): SGHNT, YENEEA. This CDR3 contains 14 residues.

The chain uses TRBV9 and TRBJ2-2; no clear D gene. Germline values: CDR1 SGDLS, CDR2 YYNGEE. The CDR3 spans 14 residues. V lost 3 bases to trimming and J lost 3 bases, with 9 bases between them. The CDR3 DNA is TGTGCCAGCAGCGCCGTTGGGGACACCGGGGAGCTGTTTTTT. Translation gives CASSAVGDTGELFF.

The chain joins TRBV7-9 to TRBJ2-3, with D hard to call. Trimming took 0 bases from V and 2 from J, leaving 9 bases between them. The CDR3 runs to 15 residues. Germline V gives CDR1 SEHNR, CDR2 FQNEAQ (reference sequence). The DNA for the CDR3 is TGTGCCAGCAGCTTAGCAGTCCTTCCCACAGATACGCAGTATTTT. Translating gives CASSLAVLPTDTQYF.

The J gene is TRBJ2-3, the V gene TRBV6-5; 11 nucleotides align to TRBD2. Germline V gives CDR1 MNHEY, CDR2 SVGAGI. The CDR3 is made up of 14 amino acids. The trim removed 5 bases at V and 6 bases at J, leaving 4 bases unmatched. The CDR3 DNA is TGTGCCAGCAGTCCGACTAGCGGGGTTGATACGCAGTATTTT. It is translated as CASSPTSGVDTQYF.

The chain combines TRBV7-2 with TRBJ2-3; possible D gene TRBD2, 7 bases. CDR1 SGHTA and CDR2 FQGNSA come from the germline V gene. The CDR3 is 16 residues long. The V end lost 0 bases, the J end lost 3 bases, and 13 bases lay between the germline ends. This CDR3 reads CASSLAGGHVTDTQYF. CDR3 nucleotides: TGTGCCAGCAGCTTAGCGGGGGGGCATGTAACAGATACGCAGTATTTT.

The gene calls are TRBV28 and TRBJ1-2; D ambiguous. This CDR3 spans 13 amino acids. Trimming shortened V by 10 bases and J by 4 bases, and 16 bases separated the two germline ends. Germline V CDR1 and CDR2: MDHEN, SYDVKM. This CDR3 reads CATKPNGAYGYTF. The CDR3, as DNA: TGTGCCACCAAACCGAACGGCGCCTATGGCTACACCTTC.

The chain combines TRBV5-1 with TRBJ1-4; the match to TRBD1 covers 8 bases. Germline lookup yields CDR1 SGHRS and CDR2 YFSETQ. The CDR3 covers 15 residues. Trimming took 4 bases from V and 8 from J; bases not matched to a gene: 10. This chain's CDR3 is CASSPDPDREEKLFF. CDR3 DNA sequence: TGCGCCAGCAGCCCGGACCCGGACAGGGAGGAAAAACTGTTTTTT.

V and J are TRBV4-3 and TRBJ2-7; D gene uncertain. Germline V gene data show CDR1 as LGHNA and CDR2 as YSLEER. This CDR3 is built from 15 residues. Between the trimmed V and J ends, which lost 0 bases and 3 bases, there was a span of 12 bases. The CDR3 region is CASSQDKGSFYEQYF. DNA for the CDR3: TGCGCCAGCAGCCAAGACAAGGGCAGCTTCTACGAGCAGTACTTC.

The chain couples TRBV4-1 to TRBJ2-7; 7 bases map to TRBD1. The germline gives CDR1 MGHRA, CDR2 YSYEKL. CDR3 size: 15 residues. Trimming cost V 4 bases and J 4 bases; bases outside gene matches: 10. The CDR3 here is CASSLGTATSYEQYV. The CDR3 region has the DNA TGCGCCAGCAGCCTAGGGACAGCAACCTCATACGAGCAGTACGTC.

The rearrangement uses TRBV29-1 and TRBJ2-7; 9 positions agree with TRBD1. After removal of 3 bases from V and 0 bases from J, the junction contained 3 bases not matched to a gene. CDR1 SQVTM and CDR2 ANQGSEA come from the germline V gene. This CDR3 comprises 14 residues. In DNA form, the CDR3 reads TGCAGCGTTGAGGTGGGACAGGGCTCCTACGAGCAGTACTTC. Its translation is CSVEVGQGSYEQYF.

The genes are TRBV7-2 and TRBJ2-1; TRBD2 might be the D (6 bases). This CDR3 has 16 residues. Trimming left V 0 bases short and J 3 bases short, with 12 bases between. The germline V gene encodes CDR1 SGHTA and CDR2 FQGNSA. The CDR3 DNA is TGTGCCAGCAGCTTAGCTCTTGGCGGGATCTACAATGAGCAGTTCTTC. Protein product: CASSLALGGIYNEQFF.

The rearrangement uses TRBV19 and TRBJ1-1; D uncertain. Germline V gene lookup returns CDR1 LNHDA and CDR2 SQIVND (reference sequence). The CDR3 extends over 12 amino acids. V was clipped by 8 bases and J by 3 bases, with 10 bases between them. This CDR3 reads CASQDQYTEAFF. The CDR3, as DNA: TGTGCCAGTCAGGACCAGTACACTGAAGCTTTCTTT.

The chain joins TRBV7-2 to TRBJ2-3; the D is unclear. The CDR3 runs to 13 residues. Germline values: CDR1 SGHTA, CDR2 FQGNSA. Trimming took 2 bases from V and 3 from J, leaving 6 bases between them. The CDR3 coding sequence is TGTGCCAGCAGCTTACTGGGTACAGATACGCAGTATTTT. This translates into CASSLLGTDTQYF.

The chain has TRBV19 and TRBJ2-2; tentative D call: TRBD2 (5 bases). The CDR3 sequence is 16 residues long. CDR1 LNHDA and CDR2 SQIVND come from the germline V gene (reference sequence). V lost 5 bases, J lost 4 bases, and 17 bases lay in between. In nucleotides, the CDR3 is TGTGCCAGTAGTTTCCCTCGGGGTGTGGTCACCGGGGAGCTGTTTTTT. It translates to CASSFPRGVVTGELFF.

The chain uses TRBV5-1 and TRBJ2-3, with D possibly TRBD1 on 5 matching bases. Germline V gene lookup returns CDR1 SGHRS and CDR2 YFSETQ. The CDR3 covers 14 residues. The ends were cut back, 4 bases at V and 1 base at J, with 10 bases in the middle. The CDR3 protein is CASSGQGGTDTQYF. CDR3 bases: TGCGCCAGCAGCGGGCAGGGTGGCACAGATACGCAGTATTTT. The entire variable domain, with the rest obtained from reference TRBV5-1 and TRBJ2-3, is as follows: KAGVTQTPRYLIKTRGQQVTLSCSPISGHRSVSWYQQTPGQGLQFLFEYFSETQRNKGNFPGRFSGRQFSNSRSEMNVSTLELGDSALYLCASSGQGGTDTQYFGPGTRLTVL.

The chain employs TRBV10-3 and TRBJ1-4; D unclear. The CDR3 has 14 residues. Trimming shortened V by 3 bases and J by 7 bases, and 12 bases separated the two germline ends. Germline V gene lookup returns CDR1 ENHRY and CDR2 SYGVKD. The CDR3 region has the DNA TGTGCCATCAGTGACCCTCTGGGTGGTGAAAAACTGTTTTTT. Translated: CAISDPLGGEKLFF.

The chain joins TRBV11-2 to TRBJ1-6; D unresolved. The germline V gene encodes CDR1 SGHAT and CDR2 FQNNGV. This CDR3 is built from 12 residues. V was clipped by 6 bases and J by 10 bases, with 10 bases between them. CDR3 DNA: TGTGCCAGCAGGGGAAACGGATCACCCCTCCACTTT. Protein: CASRGNGSPLHF. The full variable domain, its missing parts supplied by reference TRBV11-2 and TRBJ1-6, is EAGVAQSPRYKIIEKRQSVAFWCNPISGHATLYWYQQILGQGPKLLIQFQNNGVVDDSQLPKDRFSAERLKGVDSTLKIQPAKLEDSAVYLCASRGNGSPLHFGNGTRLTVT.

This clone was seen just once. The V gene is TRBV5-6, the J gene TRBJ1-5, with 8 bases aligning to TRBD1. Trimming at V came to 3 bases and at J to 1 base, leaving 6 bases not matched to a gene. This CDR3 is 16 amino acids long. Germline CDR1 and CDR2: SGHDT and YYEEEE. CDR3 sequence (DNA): TGTGCCAGCAGCTCCGGGACAGGAAGGAGCAATCAGCCCCAGCATTTT. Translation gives CASSSGTGRSNQPQHF.

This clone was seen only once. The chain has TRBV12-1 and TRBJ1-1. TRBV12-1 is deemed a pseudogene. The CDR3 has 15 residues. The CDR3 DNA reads TGTGCCAGCAGCTTTCACCTACGGGGGAGCACTGAAGCTTTCTTT. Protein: CASSFHLRGSTEAFF.

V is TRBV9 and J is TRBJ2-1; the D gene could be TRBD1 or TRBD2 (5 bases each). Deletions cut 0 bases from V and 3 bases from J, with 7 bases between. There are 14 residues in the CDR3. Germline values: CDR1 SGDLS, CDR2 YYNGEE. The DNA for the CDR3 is TGTGCCAGCAGCGTAGGGGGGAACTACAATGAGCAGTTCTTC. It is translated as CASSVGGNYNEQFF. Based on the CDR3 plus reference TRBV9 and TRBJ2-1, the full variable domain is DSGVTQTPKHLITATGQRVTLRCSPRSGDLSVYWYQQSLDQGLQFLIQYYNGEERAKGNILERFSAQQFPDLHSELNLSSLELGDSALYFCASSVGGNYNEQFFGPGTRLTVL.